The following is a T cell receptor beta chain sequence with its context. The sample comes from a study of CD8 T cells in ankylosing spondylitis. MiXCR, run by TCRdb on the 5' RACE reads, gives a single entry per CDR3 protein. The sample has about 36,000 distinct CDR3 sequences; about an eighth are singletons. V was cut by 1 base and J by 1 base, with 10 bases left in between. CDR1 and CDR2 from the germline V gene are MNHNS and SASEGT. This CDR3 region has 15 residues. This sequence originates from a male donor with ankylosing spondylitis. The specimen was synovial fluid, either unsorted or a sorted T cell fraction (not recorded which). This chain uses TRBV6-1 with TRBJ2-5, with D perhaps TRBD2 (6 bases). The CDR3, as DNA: TGTGCCAGCAGTGAAGTCCGGGGGACCCAAGAGACCCAGTACTTC. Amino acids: CASSEVRGTQETQYF.